Listed below are T cell receptor beta chains from one sample, sequenced in a study of CD8 T cells in ankylosing spondylitis. TCRdb re-called the 5' RACE reads through MiXCR, storing one row per CDR3 protein. Of 670,000 or so distinct CDR3 sequences listed, about 20% were seen once; the top ten hold 15% to 20%. The specimen was blood, either unsorted or a sorted T cell fraction (not recorded which). The receptor source for this set is a male donor with ankylosing spondylitis. Both conserved end residues are part of each CDR3. The D gene is left open where the match is weak. The size field is filled for only some rows; it gives once, few, many or a size class.

v_call	d_call	clone_size	j_call	cdr3_nt	cdr3_aa
TRBV9	TRBD1	NA	TRBJ1-1	TGTGCCAGCAGCCGAGAACAGGGGACGGCTTTCTTT	CASSREQGTAFF
TRBV28	TRBD2	NA	TRBJ2-5	TGTGCCAGCAGTTTAACGGGGGGAGGGCCACAGACCCAGTACTTC	CASSLTGGGPQTQYF
TRBV11-1	NA	few	TRBJ2-1	TGTGCCAGCAGCTTAGACCCGGGGGCTGTTTCCAATGAGCAGTTCTTC	CASSLDPGAVSNEQFF
TRBV19	TRBD1	many	TRBJ2-1	TGTGCCAGTAGTTCGGACAGGGTGACCTACAATGAGCAGTTCTTC	CASSSDRVTYNEQFF
TRBV3-1	NA	few	TRBJ2-1	TGTGCCAGCAGCCAAGGTGGGGGCTCTGGCGGGAGTCTCCATGAGCAGTTCTTC	CASSQGGGSGGSLHEQFF
TRBV7-9	NA	NA	TRBJ2-2	TGTGCCAGCAGCTTAGATGTAAGAGAAGCCACCGGGGAGCTGTTTTTT	CASSLDVREATGELFF
TRBV9	TRBD1	NA	TRBJ2-3	TGTGCCAGCACGAGGACAGGGGATACGCAGTATTTT	CASTRTGDTQYF
TRBV16	TRBD1	few	TRBJ1-1	TGTGCCAGCAGCCAATGGACAGGGAGTTGGGAAGCTTTCTTT	CASSQWTGSWEAFF
TRBV11-2	NA	few	TRBJ1-5	TGTGCCAGCAGCCACGGGGGTGGATCCCAGCCCCAGCATTTT	CASSHGGGSQPQHF
TRBV11-2	TRBD2	NA	TRBJ2-3	TGTGCCAGCAGCTTAGTATCTGCGTCTTTGTTGTCGCGGGAGGGCCTTGGCACAGATACGCAGTATTTT	CASSLVSASLLSREGLGTDTQYF
TRBV27	NA	NA	TRBJ2-1	TGTGCCAGCAGCTTCCGAACAAGCGGACTACTCTCCCCTGAGCAGTTCTTC	CASSFRTSGLLSPEQFF
TRBV4-3	NA	NA	TRBJ2-5	TGCGCCAGCAGCCAAGATAGGAGGGACCACGAGACCCAGTACTTC	CASSQDRRDHETQYF
TRBV20-1	TRBD2	few	TRBJ2-2	TGCAGTGCTACCACTAGCGGGAGGATGCCCGGGGAGCTGTTTTTT	CSATTSGRMPGELFF
TRBV29-1	TRBD1	NA	TRBJ2-7	TGCAGCGCCATACAGAGGGGACAGGGCTACGAGCAGTACTTC	CSAIQRGQGYEQYF
TRBV12-3/TRBV12-4	TRBD1	few	TRBJ2-2	TGTGCCAGCAGTTTAACAGGGGGAAGGGCCGTTGGAGGGCTGTTTTTT	CASSLTGGRAVGGLFF
TRBV6-5	NA	NA	TRBJ2-1	TGTGCCAGCAGTTACGCGGATGAGCAGTTCTTC	CASSYADEQFF
TRBV4-2	TRBD2	NA	TRBJ2-2	TGTGCCAGCAGCCAACAGACTAGCGTTACCGGGGAGCTGTTTTTT	CASSQQTSVTGELFF
TRBV4-1	TRBD2	NA	TRBJ2-3	TGCGCCAGCAGCCAAGATCCAGCGGGAGCAGATACGCAGTATTTT	CASSQDPAGADTQYF
TRBV12-3/TRBV12-4	NA	few	TRBJ1-2	TGTGCCAGCAGTGCCGCGGTCGGGTATGGCTACACCTTC	CASSAAVGYGYTF
TRBV15	NA	few	TRBJ2-3	TGTGCCACCAGCAAGGGCGGGGAGACAGATACGCAGTATTTT	CATSKGGETDTQYF
TRBV28	TRBD1	NA	TRBJ2-2	TGTGCCAGTCTTTACAGGGGCCCAAACACCGGGGAGCTGTTTTTT	CASLYRGPNTGELFF
TRBV12-3/TRBV12-4	NA	NA	TRBJ2-7	TGTGCCAGCAGTTTCAGGGGGGCCCAGGAGCAGTACTTC	CASSFRGAQEQYF
TRBV11-1	NA	few	TRBJ2-7	TGTGCCAGCAGCTTAGGGGGACCCGGACGGATTGACGAGCAGTACTTC	CASSLGGPGRIDEQYF
TRBV5-1	NA	NA	TRBJ2-7	TGCGCCAGCAGCTTAAGGGGGGATCCCGAGCAGTACTTC	CASSLRGDPEQYF
TRBV12-3/TRBV12-4	TRBD1	NA	TRBJ1-2	TGTGCCAGCAGTCTAAGGACAGGGGGCACTTATGGCTACACCTTC	CASSLRTGGTYGYTF
TRBV20-1	TRBD2	NA	TRBJ2-3	TGCAGTGCTACCCGTAGCGGGGCCAGCACAGATACGCAGTATTTT	CSATRSGASTDTQYF
TRBV28	NA	many	TRBJ2-5	TGTGCCAGCAGTTCTCGGCGGGTGGGTGAGACCCAGTACTTC	CASSSRRVGETQYF
TRBV4-1	NA	NA	TRBJ1-2	TGCGCCAGCAGCCAAGAGAGGGGCGGGACATGGGGGCTCGTGGGCGGCTACACCTTC	CASSQERGGTWGLVGGYTF
TRBV7-7	NA	NA	TRBJ2-5	TGTGCTAGCAGCTTAGTACGGGGAGAACAAGAGACCCAGTACTTC	CASSLVRGEQETQYF
TRBV5-1	NA	few	TRBJ2-1	TGCGCCAGCAGGACTAGAATGCGGAATGAGCAGTTCTTC	CASRTRMRNEQFF
TRBV7-9	NA	NA	TRBJ1-1	TGTGCCAGCAGCTTACCTGGGGGGAGGTCTGAAGCTTTCTTT	CASSLPGGRSEAFF
TRBV12-3/TRBV12-4	NA	many	TRBJ2-7	TGTGCCAGCAGTTACCCGTCCTACGAGCAGTACTTC	CASSYPSYEQYF
TRBV10-2	TRBD1	once	TRBJ2-7	TGCGCCAGCAGTGAAAGTCCCGGGACAGCCTACGAGCAGTACTTC	CASSESPGTAYEQYF
TRBV18	NA	NA	TRBJ1-3	TGTGCCAGCTCACCGCTAAAGGGGGGCTCTGGAAACACCATATATTTT	CASSPLKGGSGNTIYF
TRBV28	TRBD1	NA	TRBJ2-2	TGTGCCAGCAGTTTGCCCGGGACAGACACCGGGGAGCTGTTTTTT	CASSLPGTDTGELFF
TRBV7-9	TRBD2	few	TRBJ2-1	TGTGCCAGCAGCCCAAGAGGAGCGGGAAGCTCCTACAATGAGCAGTTCTTC	CASSPRGAGSSYNEQFF
TRBV6-2/TRBV6-3	TRBD2	few	TRBJ2-1	TGTGCCAGCAGGGTAGCGGGGGAGCTACACAATGAGCAGTTCTTC	CASRVAGELHNEQFF
TRBV5-1	NA	NA	TRBJ2-4	TGCGCCAGCAGCTGGCCCACAGGGGCGGAGGGGGACATTCAGTACTTC	CASSWPTGAEGDIQYF
TRBV27	TRBD1	NA	TRBJ1-6	TGTGCCAGCAAACCGGACAGGCTCGGTTATAATTCACCCCTCCACTTT	CASKPDRLGYNSPLHF
TRBV6-5	NA	few	TRBJ2-5	TGTGCCAGCAGTTACCAGGGCCGGCACCAAGAGACCCAGTACTTC	CASSYQGRHQETQYF
TRBV27	TRBD1	NA	TRBJ1-3	TGTGCCAGCAGCACGGGACAGGGAAACACCATATATTTT	CASSTGQGNTIYF
TRBV6-5	TRBD2	NA	TRBJ2-1	TGTGCCAGCAGTTTCAGGGACCCGACTAGCGGGATACTCAATGAGCAGTTCTTC	CASSFRDPTSGILNEQFF
TRBV9	TRBD2	once	TRBJ2-2	TGTGCCAGCAGCTCGGGTCGGGAGGGCCTGGGCGGGGAGCTGTTTTTT	CASSSGREGLGGELFF
TRBV12-3/TRBV12-4	TRBD1	NA	TRBJ2-5	TGTGCCAGCAGTACAGGGGGCCCGGAGACCCAGTACTTC	CASSTGGPETQYF
TRBV6-1	NA	few	TRBJ1-6	TGTGCCGCGGCCCATATGGATTCACCCCTCCACTTT	CAAAHMDSPLHF
TRBV11-2	TRBD1	NA	TRBJ1-2	TGTGCCAGCAGCTCCCGTAACAGGGGGTATATGGATGGCTACACCTTC	CASSSRNRGYMDGYTF
TRBV20-1	TRBD2	many	TRBJ2-2	TGCAGTGCTCGGAGCGGGGGGGCGAACACCGGGGAGCTGTTTTTT	CSARSGGANTGELFF